This TCR beta chain derives from a study of blood T cell repertoires in COVID-19. Across the whole study: Sources were T cells, B-cell-depleted T cells, or PBMCs; the material itself was cDNA or gDNA.

Authors' methods: The assay estimated nucleated cells by amplifying reference gene primers. TCRdb's copy holds only in-frame clones and misses some; the assay was immunoSEQ multiplex PCR. That table gives V, J and clone size, and the DNA gave D and trimming. Of about 150,000 clones in the sample, approximately 86% are singletons; the top ten hold 3% to 4%. From germline, CDR1 is MNHEY and CDR2 SMNVEV (reference sequence). The CDR3 has 12 amino acids. The V and J ends lost 11 bases and 10 bases, in that order; junction bases with no gene match: 11. Input material: peripheral blood. This chain joins TRBV27 and TRBJ1-1, with 9 positions matching TRBD1. The source is a man in his 70s with acute or convalescent COVID-19. The CDR3 region is CAGSNRGLVAFF. CDR3 in DNA: TGTGCCGGAAGCAACAGGGGGCTGGTAGCTTTCTTT.